What follows describes a single T cell receptor (beta chain). Antigen: not known. These data are taken from a study of cytomegalovirus exposure and HLA in healthy donors. Study findings and constraints: The study labeled 150 to 200 TCR beta chains cytomegalovirus-associated. It was in a later analysis that TCR association rates were seen to vary by HLA locus, highest for DRB1 and lowest for HLA-C. CMV serostatus was the only recorded immune exposure for donors.

The germline V gene encodes CDR1 MDHEN and CDR2 SYDVKM. This CDR3 comprises 15 residues. The J segment lost 1 base and the V segment lost 4 bases, leaving 3 bases of the junction unmatched. The PCR ran on 60 Vbeta and 13 Jbeta primers. This table comes from immunoSEQ multiplex PCR, and its TCRdb copy is limited to in-frame clones, with some not included. The sample has 150,000 to 200,000 clones, about 80% seen once. The sequenced sample consisted of PBMCs. The TCR originated in a woman aged 40 to 50 in good health and CMV-seronegative. The rearrangement uses TRBV28 and TRBJ2-7; 11 bases match TRBD1. The CDR3 bases are TGTGCCAGCAGTTCCGGACAGGGGGCGTCCTACGAGCAGTACTTC. Encoded protein: CASSSGQGASYEQYF.